This T cell receptor (beta chain) was documented in a study of T cell repertoires in cytomegalovirus infection. At the level of the study: Both a matching HLA type and CMV infection were indicated by public TCR beta signatures. Regarding the study as a whole: Ex vivo, HLA-C-restricted CMV-specific TCR beta clonotypes prevailed over the rest of the response. Cumulative public TCR beta family frequency identified CMV carriers with the relevant HLA.

With V trimmed by 5 bases and J by 2 bases, 13 bases remained unmatched. Germline assignment: CDR1 DFQATT and CDR2 SNEGSKA (reference sequence). This CDR3 has 17 amino acids. There are a few counts of this clonotype. Its antigen remains unidentified. TCRdb passed the reads through MiXCR, listing each CDR3 protein once. The sample has a few hundred thousand distinct CDR3 sequences; about a sixth are singletons. The TCR was taken from a human donor in good health (CMV status not recorded). Some clones in this sample may be carry-over from other donors' samples. Sequencing was done on a sample of PBMCs. This chain connects TRBV20-1 to TRBJ2-3; 10 bases line up with TRBD1. The CDR3 DNA reads as TGCAGTGCTCTGAAATTCCGGGACAGGGGTACCACAGATACGCAGTATTTT. Protein: CSALKFRDRGTTDTQYF.